This T cell receptor (beta chain) derives from a study of T cell clonality in common variable immunodeficiency. Study observations and caveats: Links between repertoire features and CVID complications were heterogeneity-limited. Shared TCRbeta clones were fewer between CVID subjects than controls.

This clone was found many times. Its specificity is not known. The read gets to within 3 residues of the CDR3 end, and the germline J gene fills in the rest. Donors gave about 5 to 9 ml heparinized peripheral whole blood. CVID and control samples used equivalent genomic DNA input. The table came from immunoSEQ multiplex PCR; TCRdb's copy has only in-frame clones and leaves some out. The sample contains under 50,000 clones, none of them singletons. Trimming took off 5 bases at V and 0 bases at J, with 11 bases between the two ends. This CDR3 is built from 14 residues. From germline, CDR1 is SGHTA and CDR2 FQGNSA.

Sequences were obtained from peripheral blood mononuclear cells. This TCR derives from a person aged 18 to 70 in good health. The chain links TRBV7-2 to TRBJ2-7; TRBD2 might be the D (5 bases). CDR3 bases read: TGTGCCAGCAGCGTAGGACTGAACTCCTACGAG. Translation: CASSVGLNSYE. The complete CDR3 reads CASSVGLNSYEQYF. Supplemented by reference TRBV7-2 and TRBJ2-7, the full variable domain reads GAGVSQSPSNKVTEKGKDVELRCDPISGHTALYWYRQSLGQGLEFLIYFQGNSAPDKSGLPSDRFSAERTGGSVSTLTIQRTQQEDSAVYLCASSVGLNSYEQYFGPGTRLTVT.